What follows are 7 T cell receptor beta chains derived from one specimen sequenced in a study of vaccination effects on CD4 cells after COVID-19. The repertoire was sequenced with immunoSEQ multiplex PCR; TCRdb's copy has only in-frame clones and lacks some. The table records about 64,000 clones, 65% to 75% of them present only once. These receptors have no identified antigens. The culture ran for roughly ten days before CD4+ T cells were isolated. The specimen was CD4+ T cells from PBMCs cultured without peptide, collected before COVID-19 vaccination. These receptors were obtained from a human donor who had a prior SARS-CoV-2 infection.

This clone was detected a few times. The chain recombines TRBV21-1 with TRBJ2-7; TRBD1, the table's D call, lacks a check against the DNA. TRBV21-1 is tagged as a pseudogene. The CDR3 is 14 residues long. Written as DNA, the CDR3 is TGTGCCAGCAGGCCAGACAGGGCCACCTACGAGCAGTACTTC. Protein: CASRPDRATYEQYF.

The V and J genes are TRBV6-5 and TRBJ1-1; 7 bases match TRBD1. This CDR3 has 14 residues. Germline V gene lookup returns CDR1 MNHEY and CDR2 SVGAGI. With V trimmed by 6 bases and J by 1 base, 5 bases remained unmatched. The CDR3 region has the DNA TGTGCCAGCAGGCCCGGGACAGCGAACACTGAAGCTTTCTTT. It translates to CASRPGTANTEAFF.

The J gene is TRBJ2-1, the V gene TRBV7-2, with D possibly being TRBD1 (6 bases). CDR1 and CDR2 (germline): SGHTA, FQGNSA. The CDR3 sequence is 15 residues long. Deletions cut 0 bases from V and 5 bases from J, with 11 bases between. The CDR3 bases are TGTGCCAGCAGCTTAGCCCGGGACAAGGACAATGAGCAGTTCTTC. Its translation: CASSLARDKDNEQFF.

In DNA, the CDR3 is TGTGCCACCAGTGATGGGGGGCTGGAGACCCAGTACTTC. Protein product: CATSDGGLETQYF. This rearrangement joins TRBV24-1 to TRBJ2-5, with D perhaps given as TRBD1 or TRBD2 (6 bases each). V was cut by 3 bases and J by 5 bases, with 9 bases left in between. Germline values: CDR1 KGHDR, CDR2 SFDVKD. The CDR3 runs to 13 residues.

This chain's CDR3 is CASRTGTGVGGNTIYF. In DNA, the CDR3 is TGTGCCAGCCGGACCGGGACAGGGGTGGGTGGAAACACCATATATTTT. This chain uses TRBV6-6 with TRBJ1-3, with 10 bases fitting TRBD1. CDR3 length equals 16 residues. With V trimmed by 8 bases and J by 3 bases, 10 bases remained unmatched. Germline V gene data show CDR1 as MNHNY and CDR2 as SVGAGI (reference sequence).

In its sample, this clone was seen once. The chain recombines TRBV6-5 with TRBJ1-1; 7 nucleotides align to TRBD1. The CDR3 has 15 amino acids. The trim removed 3 bases at V and 3 bases at J, leaving 7 bases unmatched. Germline loops: CDR1 MNHEY, CDR2 SVGAGI. CDR3 bases: TGTGCCAGCAGTTATTGGGGCACAGGGGACACTGAAGCTTTCTTT. Translation gives CASSYWGTGDTEAFF.

This clone was picked up one time. The chain is built from TRBV29-1 and TRBJ2-2; possible D gene TRBD1, 5 bases. The V gene's germline CDR1 is SQVTM and CDR2 ANQGSEA. The CDR3 runs to 13 residues. The V end lost 6 bases, the J end lost 6 bases, and 14 bases lay between the germline ends. The CDR3 loop reads CSVAVRGSGELFF. CDR3 nucleotides: TGCAGCGTCGCGGTAAGGGGATCCGGGGAGCTGTTTTTT.